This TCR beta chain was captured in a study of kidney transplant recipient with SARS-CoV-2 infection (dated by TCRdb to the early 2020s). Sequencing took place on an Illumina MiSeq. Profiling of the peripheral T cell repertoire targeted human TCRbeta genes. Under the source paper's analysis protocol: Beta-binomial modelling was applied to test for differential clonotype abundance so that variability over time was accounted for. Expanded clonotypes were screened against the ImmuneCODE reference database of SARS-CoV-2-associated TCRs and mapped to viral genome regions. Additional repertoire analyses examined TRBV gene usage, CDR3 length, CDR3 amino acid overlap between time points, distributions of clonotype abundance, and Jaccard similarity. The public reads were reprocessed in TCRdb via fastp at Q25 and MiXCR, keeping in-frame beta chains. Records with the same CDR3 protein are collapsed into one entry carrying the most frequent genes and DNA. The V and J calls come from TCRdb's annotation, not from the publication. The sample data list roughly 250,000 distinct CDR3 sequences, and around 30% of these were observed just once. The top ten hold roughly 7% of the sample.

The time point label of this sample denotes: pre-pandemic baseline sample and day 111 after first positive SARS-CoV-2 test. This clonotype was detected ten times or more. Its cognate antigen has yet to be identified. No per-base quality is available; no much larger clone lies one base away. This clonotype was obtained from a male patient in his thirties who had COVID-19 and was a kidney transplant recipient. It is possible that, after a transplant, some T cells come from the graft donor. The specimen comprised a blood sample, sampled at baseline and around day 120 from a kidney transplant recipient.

This receptor carries the CDR3 CAWSPSGNTIYF. The DNA sequence is TGTGCCTGGAGTCCCTCGGGAAACACCATATATTTT. The receptor chain draws on TRBV30 and TRBJ1-3, with the identity of the D gene unclear. Inclusive of the bounding cysteine and phenylalanine, the CDR3 is 12 residues long. Only the CDR3 DNA is retained, 36 bases long and in frame from the first base. V lost 2 bases and J lost 4 bases; the stretch between them is 6 bases long. As encoded in the germline V gene (reference sequence), CDR1 is GTSNPN while CDR2 is SVGIG.